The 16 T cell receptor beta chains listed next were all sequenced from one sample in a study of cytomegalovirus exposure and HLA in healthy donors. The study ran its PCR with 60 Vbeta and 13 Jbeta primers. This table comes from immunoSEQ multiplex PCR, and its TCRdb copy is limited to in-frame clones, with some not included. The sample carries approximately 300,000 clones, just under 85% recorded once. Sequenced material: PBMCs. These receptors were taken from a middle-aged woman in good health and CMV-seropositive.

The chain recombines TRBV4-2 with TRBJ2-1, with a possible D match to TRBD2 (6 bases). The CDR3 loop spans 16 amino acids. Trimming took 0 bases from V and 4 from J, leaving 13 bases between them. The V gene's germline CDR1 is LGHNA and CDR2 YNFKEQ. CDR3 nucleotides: TGTGCCAGCAGCCAAGATGGGGGGTCGGGGTACAATGAGCAGTTCTTC. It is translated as CASSQDGGSGYNEQFF.

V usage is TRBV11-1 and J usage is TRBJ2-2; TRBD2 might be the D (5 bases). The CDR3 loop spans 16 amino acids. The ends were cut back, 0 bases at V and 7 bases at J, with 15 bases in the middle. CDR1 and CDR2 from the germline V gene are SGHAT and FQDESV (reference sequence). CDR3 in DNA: TGTGCCAGCAGCTTAGCAGTTGTAGGTGACTACGGGGAGCTGTTTTTT. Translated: CASSLAVVGDYGELFF. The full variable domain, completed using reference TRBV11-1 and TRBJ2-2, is EAEVAQSPRYKITEKSQAVAFWCDPISGHATLYWYRQILGQGPELLVQFQDESVVDDSQLPKDRFSAERLKGVDSTLKIQPAELGDSAMYLCASSLAVVGDYGELFFGEGSRLTVL.

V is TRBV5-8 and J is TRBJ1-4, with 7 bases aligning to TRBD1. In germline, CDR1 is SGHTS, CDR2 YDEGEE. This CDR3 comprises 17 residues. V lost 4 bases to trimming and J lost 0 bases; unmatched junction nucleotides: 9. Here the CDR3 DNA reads TGTGCCAGCAGCCTTTGGACAGGAGCTACAACTAATGAAAAACTGTTTTTT. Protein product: CASSLWTGATTNEKLFF.

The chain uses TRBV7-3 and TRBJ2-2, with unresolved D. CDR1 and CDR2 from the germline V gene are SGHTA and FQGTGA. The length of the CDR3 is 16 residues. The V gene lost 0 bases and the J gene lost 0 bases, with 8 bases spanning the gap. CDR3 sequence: CASSLTRLSNTGELFF. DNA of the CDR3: TGTGCCAGCAGCTTAACCCGTCTCTCGAACACCGGGGAGCTGTTTTTT.

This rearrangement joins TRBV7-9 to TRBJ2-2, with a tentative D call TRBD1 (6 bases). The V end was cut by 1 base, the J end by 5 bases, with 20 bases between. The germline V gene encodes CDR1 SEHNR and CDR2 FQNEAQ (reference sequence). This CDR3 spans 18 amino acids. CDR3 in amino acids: CASSLEGGRGKGTGELFF. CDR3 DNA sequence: TGTGCCAGCAGCTTAGAAGGAGGCAGGGGAAAAGGAACCGGGGAGCTGTTTTTT. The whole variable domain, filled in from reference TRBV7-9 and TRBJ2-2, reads DTGVSQNPRHKITKRGQNVTFRCDPISEHNRLYWYRQTLGQGPEFLTYFQNEAQLEKSRLLSDRFSAERPKGSFSTLEIQRTEQGDSAMYLCASSLEGGRGKGTGELFFGEGSRLTVL.

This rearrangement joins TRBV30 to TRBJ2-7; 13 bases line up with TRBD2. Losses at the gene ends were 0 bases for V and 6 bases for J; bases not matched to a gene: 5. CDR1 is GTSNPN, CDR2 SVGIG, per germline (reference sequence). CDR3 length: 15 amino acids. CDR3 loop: CAWSVLAGGEGEQYF. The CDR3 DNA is TGTGCCTGGAGTGTACTAGCGGGAGGGGAAGGCGAGCAGTACTTC.

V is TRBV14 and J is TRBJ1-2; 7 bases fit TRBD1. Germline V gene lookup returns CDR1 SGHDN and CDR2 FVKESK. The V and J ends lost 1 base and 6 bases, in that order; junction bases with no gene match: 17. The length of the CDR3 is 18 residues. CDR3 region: CASSQALGPGGGKDGYTF. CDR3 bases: TGTGCCAGCAGCCAAGCCCTAGGCCCGGGAGGGGGCAAGGATGGCTACACCTTC. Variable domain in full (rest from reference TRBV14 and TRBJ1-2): EAGVTQFPSHSVIEKGQTVTLRCDPISGHDNLYWYRRVMGKEIKFLLHFVKESKQDESGMPNNRFLAERTGGTYSTLKVQPAELEDSGVYFCASSQALGPGGGKDGYTFGSGTRLTVV.

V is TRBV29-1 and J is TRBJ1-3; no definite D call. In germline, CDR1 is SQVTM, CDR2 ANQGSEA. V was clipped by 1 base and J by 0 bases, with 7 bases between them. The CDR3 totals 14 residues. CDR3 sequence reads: CSVEVWSSGNTIYF. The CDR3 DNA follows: TGCAGCGTTGAAGTCTGGAGCTCTGGAAACACCATATATTTT.

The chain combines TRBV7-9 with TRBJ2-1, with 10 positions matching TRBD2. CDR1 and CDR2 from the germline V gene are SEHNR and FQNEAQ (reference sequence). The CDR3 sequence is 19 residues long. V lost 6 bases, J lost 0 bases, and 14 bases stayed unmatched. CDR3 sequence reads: CASSHPAGGPSSSYNEQFF. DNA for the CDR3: TGTGCCAGCAGTCACCCAGCGGGAGGGCCTTCGAGCTCCTACAATGAGCAGTTCTTC.

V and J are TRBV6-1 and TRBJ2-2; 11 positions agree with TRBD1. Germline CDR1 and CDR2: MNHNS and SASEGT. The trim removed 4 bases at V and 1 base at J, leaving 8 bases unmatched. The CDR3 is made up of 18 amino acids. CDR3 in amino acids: CASSAGTGGSLNTGELFF. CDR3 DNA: TGTGCCAGCAGTGCCGGGACAGGGGGATCTTTGAACACCGGGGAGCTGTTTTTT.

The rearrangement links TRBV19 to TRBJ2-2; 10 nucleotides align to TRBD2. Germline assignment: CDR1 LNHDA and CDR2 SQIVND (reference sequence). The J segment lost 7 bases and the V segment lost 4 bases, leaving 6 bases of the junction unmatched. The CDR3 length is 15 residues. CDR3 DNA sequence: TGTGCCAGTAGTAGCCGGACTAGCGGTAACGGGGAGCTGTTTTTT. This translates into CASSSRTSGNGELFF.

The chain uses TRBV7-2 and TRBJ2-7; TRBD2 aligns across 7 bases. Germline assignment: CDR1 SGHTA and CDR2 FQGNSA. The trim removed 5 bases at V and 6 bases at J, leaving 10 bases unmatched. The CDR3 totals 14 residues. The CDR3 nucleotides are TGTGCCAGCAGCCGGGCGGGAGTAAGGGGCGAGCAGTACTTC. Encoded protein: CASSRAGVRGEQYF.

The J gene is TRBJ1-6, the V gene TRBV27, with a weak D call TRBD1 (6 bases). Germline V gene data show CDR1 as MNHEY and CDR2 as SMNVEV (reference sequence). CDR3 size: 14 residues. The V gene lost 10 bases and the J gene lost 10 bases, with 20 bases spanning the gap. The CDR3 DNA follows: TGTGCCACCGCGCCCCAGGGGTCAGAATCACCCCTCCACTTT. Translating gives CATAPQGSESPLHF.

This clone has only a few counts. In DNA, the CDR3 is TGCGCCAGCAGCTTGAGGCTAGCGGGAGCCTCGGGAACCGGGGAGCTGTTTTTT. This gives the protein CASSLRLAGASGTGELFF. The chain couples TRBV5-1 to TRBJ2-2; 10 nucleotides line up with TRBD2. The V gene's germline CDR1 is SGHRS and CDR2 YFSETQ. The CDR3 has 18 amino acids. V shed 1 base, J shed 5 bases, and the junction held 11 bases outside the gene matches.

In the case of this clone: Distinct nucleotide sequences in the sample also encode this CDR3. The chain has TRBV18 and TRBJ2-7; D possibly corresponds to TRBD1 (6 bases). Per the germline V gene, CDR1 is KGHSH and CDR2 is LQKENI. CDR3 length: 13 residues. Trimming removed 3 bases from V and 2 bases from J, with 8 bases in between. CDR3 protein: CASSPQGTYEQYF. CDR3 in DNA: TGTGCCAGCTCACCGCAGGGGACCTACGAGCAGTACTTC.

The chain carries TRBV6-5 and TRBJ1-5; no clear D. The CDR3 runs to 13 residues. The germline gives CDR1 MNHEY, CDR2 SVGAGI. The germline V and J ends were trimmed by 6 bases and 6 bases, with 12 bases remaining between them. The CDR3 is CASRPDYSQPQHF. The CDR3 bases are TGTGCCAGCAGACCCGATTACTCTCAGCCCCAGCATTTT.